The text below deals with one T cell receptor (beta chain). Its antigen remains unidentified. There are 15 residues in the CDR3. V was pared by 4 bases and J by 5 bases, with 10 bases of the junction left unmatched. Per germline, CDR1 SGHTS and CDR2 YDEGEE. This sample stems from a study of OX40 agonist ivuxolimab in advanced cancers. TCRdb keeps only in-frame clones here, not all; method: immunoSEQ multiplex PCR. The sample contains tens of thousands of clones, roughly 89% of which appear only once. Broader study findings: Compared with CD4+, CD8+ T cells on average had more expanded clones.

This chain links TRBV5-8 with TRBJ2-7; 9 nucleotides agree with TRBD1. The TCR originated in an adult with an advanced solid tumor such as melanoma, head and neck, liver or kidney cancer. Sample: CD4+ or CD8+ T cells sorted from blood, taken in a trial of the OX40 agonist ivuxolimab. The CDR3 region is CASSRRTGVSNEQYF. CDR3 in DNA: TGTGCCAGCAGCCGTAGGACAGGGGTGTCAAACGAGCAGTACTTC.